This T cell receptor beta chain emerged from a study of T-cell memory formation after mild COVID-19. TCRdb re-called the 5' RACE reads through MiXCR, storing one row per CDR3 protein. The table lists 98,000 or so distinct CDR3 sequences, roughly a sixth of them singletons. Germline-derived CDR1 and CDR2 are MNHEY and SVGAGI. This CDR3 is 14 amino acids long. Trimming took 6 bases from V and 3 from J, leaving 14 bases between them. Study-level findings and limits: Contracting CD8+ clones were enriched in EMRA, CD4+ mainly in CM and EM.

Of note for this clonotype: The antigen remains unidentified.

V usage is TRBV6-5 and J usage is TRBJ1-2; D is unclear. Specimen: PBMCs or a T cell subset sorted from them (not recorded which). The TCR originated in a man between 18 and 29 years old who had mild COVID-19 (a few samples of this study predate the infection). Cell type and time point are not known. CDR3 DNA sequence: TGTGCCAGCAGCCGGGGTAGTAGGTACTATGGCTACACCTTC. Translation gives CASSRGSRYYGYTF.